The TCR beta chain described here comes from a study of early T cells in non-severe SARS-CoV-2 infection. Study-level information: Investigators sequenced bulk RNA drawn from unsorted whole blood, and chains remained unpaired.

Study conclusions and caveats: Matching with VDJdb favored anti-spike CD8 responses (missing private and CD4 specificities).

Each cDNA molecule carried a unique molecular identifier. TCRdb re-analysed the 5' RACE reads in MiXCR, keeping a single row per CDR3 protein. The sample lists about 44,000 distinct CDR3 sequences; 20% to 25% were seen once. This clonotype was counted at least ten times. What it binds is not known. Germline CDR1 is SQVTM and CDR2 is ANQGSEA. Trimming cost V 7 bases and J 1 base; bases outside gene matches: 5. The CDR3 length is 14 residues. The gene calls are TRBV29-1 and TRBJ2-2; TRBD2 aligns across 8 bases. The sequenced sample was whole blood, obtained at baseline. This clonotype was sampled from an adult who was a healthcare worker with PCR-confirmed SARS-CoV-2 infection or an uninfected control (not recorded which). The chain's CDR3 is CSATGTRNTGELFF. As DNA, the CDR3 is TGCAGCGCAACCGGGACTAGGAACACCGGGGAGCTGTTTTTT.